Listed here are 14 T cell receptor beta chains from one sample, sequenced in a study of T cells after yellow fever vaccination. TCRdb reanalysed the 5' RACE reads using MiXCR and keeps one entry per CDR3 protein. This sample has some 320,000 distinct CDR3 sequences, with 4.1% found just once. The sample in question was PBMCs, obtained 5 days after the yellow fever booster vaccination. The receptors were sampled from a man aged 18 to 30 who received the YFV17D yellow fever vaccine.

This chain links TRBV7-9 with TRBJ1-1, with D unresolved. The ends were cut back, 3 bases at V and 10 bases at J, with 12 bases in the middle. The CDR3 sequence is 12 residues long. Per germline, CDR1 SEHNR and CDR2 FQNEAQ (reference sequence). Here the CDR3 DNA reads TGTGCCAGCAGCTTCGGATATGAAGGAGCTTTCTTT. Protein: CASSFGYEGAFF.

This clonotype was counted at least ten times. The V call is TRBV4-3, the J call TRBJ2-7, with D perhaps TRBD2 (5 bases). The CDR3 spans 12 residues. V was cut by 3 bases and J by 5 bases, with 8 bases left in between. CDR1 and CDR2 from the germline V gene are LGHNA and YSLEER. The CDR3 sequence: CASSQRDDEQYF. DNA for the CDR3: TGCGCCAGCAGCCAGAGGGATGACGAGCAGTACTTC.

The sample holds many counts of this clonotype. The V and J genes are TRBV4-1 and TRBJ2-7; the D is unclear. The CDR3 consists of 16 residues. Trimming took off 1 base at V and 4 bases at J, with 17 bases between the two ends. Germline V gene data show CDR1 as MGHRA and CDR2 as YSYEKL. The CDR3 spells CASSQGIDPKIYEQYV. CDR3 nucleotide sequence: TGCGCCAGCAGCCAAGGTATCGACCCGAAAATATACGAGCAGTACGTC.

This clonotype was seen only a few times. A read error may produce the germline difference seen at one junction end. The rearrangement links TRBV20-1 to TRBJ2-6, with 7 nucleotides matching TRBD1. This CDR3 is built from 14 residues. Per germline, CDR1 DFQATT and CDR2 SNEGSKA (reference sequence). This CDR3 is CSASRQGGSNVLTF. CDR3 bases: TGCAGTGCTAGCCGACAGGGTGGGTCCAACGTCCTGACTTTC.

The chain recombines TRBV10-3 with TRBJ2-7; D uncertain. The V gene's germline CDR1 is ENHRY and CDR2 SYGVKD. The CDR3 runs to 14 residues. V shed 4 bases and J shed 2 bases, with 12 bases lying between them. The CDR3, as DNA: TGTGCCATCAGTGCCGCGGACGGAACCTACGAGCAGTACTTC. Translated, it gives CAISAADGTYEQYF.

In its sample, this clonotype was seen many times. CDR3 protein: CASSFTGRKSIMNTEAFF. The CDR3 nucleotides read TGTGCCAGCAGCTTCACAGGGCGCAAATCCATCATGAACACTGAAGCTTTCTTT. V is TRBV7-2 and J is TRBJ1-1, with D tentatively TRBD1 (6 bases). V lost 3 bases and J 0 bases, leaving 20 bases between the germline ends. This CDR3 is built from 18 residues. Germline CDR1 SGHTA, CDR2 FQGNSA. The whole variable domain, filled in from reference TRBV7-2 and TRBJ1-1, reads GAGVSQSPSNKVTEKGKDVELRCDPISGHTALYWYRQSLGQGLEFLIYFQGNSAPDKSGLPSDRFSAERTGGSVSTLTIQRTQQEDSAVYLCASSFTGRKSIMNTEAFFGQGTRLTVV.

A few counts support this clonotype. The V call is TRBV5-8, the J call TRBJ1-5; D gene unclear. Trimming pared 4 bases from V and 3 bases from J, leaving 8 bases between. Germline V gives CDR1 SGHTS, CDR2 YDEGEE. The CDR3 contains 13 residues. CDR3 loop: CASSPHYNQPQHF. The CDR3 coding sequence is TGTGCCAGCAGCCCCCATTACAATCAGCCCCAGCATTTT.

The chain employs TRBV6-6 and TRBJ2-7; D unclear. The CDR3 loop spans 14 amino acids. CDR1 is MNHNY, CDR2 SVGAGI, per germline (reference sequence). Trimming cost V 6 bases and J 0 bases, with 12 bases left between them. The CDR3 DNA sequence: TGTGCCAGCAGGGCGGAGATGATCTCCTACGAGCAGTACTTC. It specifies CASRAEMISYEQYF.

There are a few counts of this clonotype. The CDR3 coding sequence is TGTGCCAGCAGGGGAACTCAGGGGGCTGGGCCCTACGAGCAGTACTTC. Amino acids: CASRGTQGAGPYEQYF. The V gene is TRBV12-3 or TRBV12-4, the J gene TRBJ2-7; 8 nucleotides align to TRBD1. J lost 2 bases, V lost 6 bases, and 12 bases had no gene match. The CDR3 has 16 amino acids.

The chain has TRBV7-2 and TRBJ2-1; 8 bases line up with TRBD2. V trimming: 1 base; J trimming: 7 bases; junction bases outside the gene matches: 6. CDR1 is SGHTA, CDR2 FQGNSA, per germline. The CDR3 has 15 residues. For the CDR3, the DNA is TGTGCCAGCAGCTTAGTAGGGACTAGTTTTAATGAGCAGTTCTTC. It specifies CASSLVGTSFNEQFF.

This clonotype was picked up a small number of times. The CDR3 protein is CASSQSLEGSGANVLTF. CDR3 DNA sequence: TGCGCCAGCAGTCAATCCCTCGAGGGATCTGGGGCCAACGTCCTGACTTTC. J is TRBJ2-6 and V is TRBV23-1, with a tentative D call TRBD2 (5 bases). TRBV23-1 is designated an ORF whose function remains uncertain. V was clipped by 0 bases and J by 1 base, with 10 bases between them. The CDR3 totals 17 residues.

This clonotype was detected ten times or more. The chain is built from TRBV29-1 and TRBJ2-7; 7 bases line up with TRBD1. The CDR3 is made up of 12 amino acids. Per germline, CDR1 SQVTM and CDR2 ANQGSEA. J was trimmed by 4 bases and V by 6 bases; bases with no gene match: 6. CDR3 residues: CSVISTGYEQYV. For the CDR3, the DNA is TGCAGCGTCATCTCGACAGGGTACGAGCAGTACGTC.

This clonotype was detected ten times or more. The V gene is TRBV10-3, the J gene TRBJ2-3; 13 nucleotides align to TRBD2. The CDR3 is 14 residues long. The trim removed 10 bases at V and 2 bases at J, leaving 3 bases unmatched. Germline loops: CDR1 ENHRY, CDR2 SYGVKD. The CDR3 loop reads CASGLAGATDTQYF. The CDR3 region has the DNA TGTGCCAGCGGACTAGCGGGGGCCACAGATACGCAGTATTTT.

The chain is built from TRBV6-2 or TRBV6-3 and TRBJ2-4; a weak D match, TRBD2 (5 bases). The CDR3 runs to 16 residues. The V gene's germline CDR1 is MNHEY and CDR2 SVGEGT. V lost 7 bases to trimming and J lost 0 bases, with 16 bases between them. Here the CDR3 reads CASTLGGSLAKNIQYF. The CDR3 DNA follows: TGTGCCAGCACCCTAGGAGGCTCGCTAGCCAAAAACATTCAGTACTTC.